Each of the 11 T cell receptor beta chains below was sequenced from the same sample in a study of blood T cells in healthy people across ages. A sample-barcoded 5' primer and a J-beta primer mix were used in a second PCR of about 6 to 12 cycles. TCRdb independently ran MiXCR on the 5' RACE reads; one entry per CDR3 protein. This table has about 560,000 distinct CDR3 sequences, 27% appearing once. The same data also contributed to another study, on T cells of mothers and their children.

The sequenced sample consisted of blood. The source is a boy aged 2-9 years in good health.

In this sample, this clonotype turned up a few times. V is TRBV7-2 and J is TRBJ2-7, with 7 bases that match TRBD2. The CDR3 is 14 amino acids. The germline V gene encodes CDR1 SGHTA and CDR2 FQGNSA. Trimming cost V 2 bases and J 4 bases; bases outside gene matches: 5. The DNA for the CDR3 is TGTGCCAGCAGCTTATCAGCGGGAAAATACGAGCAGTACTTC. It specifies CASSLSAGKYEQYF. Looking up the rest from reference TRBV7-2 and TRBJ2-7 gives the full variable domain: GAGVSQSPSNKVTEKGKDVELRCDPISGHTALYWYRQSLGQGLEFLIYFQGNSAPDKSGLPSDRFSAERTGGSVSTLTIQRTQQEDSAVYLCASSLSAGKYEQYFGPGTRLTVT.

The chain uses TRBV2 and TRBJ1-2; D is uncertain. Trimming took off 2 bases at V and 13 bases at J, with 11 bases between the two ends. Germline lookup yields CDR1 SNHLY and CDR2 FYNNEI. This CDR3 region has 11 residues. CDR3 sequence reads: CASSERALGTF. The CDR3 region has the DNA TGTGCCAGCAGTGAAAGGGCGCTCGGCACCTTC.

The V call is TRBV30, the J call TRBJ2-1; D is unresolved. The CDR3 has 14 amino acids. The germline V gene encodes CDR1 GTSNPN and CDR2 SVGIG (reference sequence). The ends were cut back, 1 base at V and 4 bases at J, with 11 bases in the middle. The DNA of the CDR3 is TGTGCCTGGAGTGCTGGCGGAGTTTACAATGAGCAGTTCTTC. This gives the protein CAWSAGGVYNEQFF. Drawing the rest from reference TRBV30 and TRBJ2-1, the complete variable domain is SQTIHQWPATLVQPVGSPLSLECTVEGTSNPNLYWYRQAAGRGLQLLFYSVGIGQISSEVPQNLSASRPQDRQFILSSKKLLLSDSGFYLCAWSAGGVYNEQFFGPGTRLTVL.

The table lists this clonotype with a few counts. The chain carries TRBV19 and TRBJ1-4; D ambiguous. The CDR3 has 15 residues. From germline, CDR1 is LNHDA and CDR2 SQIVND (reference sequence). Trimming took off 8 bases at V and 4 bases at J, with 17 bases between the two ends. The CDR3 coding sequence is TGTGCCAGTCTGCGCGCCCAAGAAGATAATGAAAAACTGTTTTTT. Translated, it gives CASLRAQEDNEKLFF.

This clonotype came up a few times. The chain uses TRBV15 and TRBJ2-1; 7 positions agree with TRBD2. Germline lookup yields CDR1 LNHNV and CDR2 YYDKDF (reference sequence). The CDR3 sequence is 14 residues long. The V segment lost 5 bases and the J segment 7 bases; nucleotides outside the gene matches: 8. CDR3 nucleotides: TGTGCCACCAGCGGGGGGAGGGGAGCGAATGAGCAGTTCTTC. As protein: CATSGGRGANEQFF.

V and J are TRBV5-6 and TRBJ1-4; 7 positions match TRBD1. The ends lost 1 base at V and 5 bases at J; junction bases unmatched: 20. The CDR3 is 20 amino acids. The V gene's germline CDR1 is SGHDT and CDR2 YYEEEE. The CDR3 nucleotides read TGTGCCAGCAGCTTGACGCGAACCACAGGGGAGGATACCTCGAATGAAAAACTGTTTTTT. Translating it yields CASSLTRTTGEDTSNEKLFF. The complete variable domain, with remaining parts taken from reference TRBV5-6 and TRBJ1-4, reads DAGVTQSPTHLIKTRGQQVTLRCSPKSGHDTVSWYQQALGQGPQFIFQYYEEEERQRGNFPDRFSGHQFPNYSSELNVNALLLGDSALYLCASSLTRTTGEDTSNEKLFFGSGTQLSVL.

Worth noting for this clonotype: A read error may account for a junction end that differs from germline. The rearrangement uses TRBV12-3 or TRBV12-4 and TRBJ1-4, with 7 bases lining up with TRBD1. The CDR3 is 14 residues long. The CDR3: CASSPTGINEKPFF. CDR3 coding DNA: TGTGCCAGCAGTCCGACAGGGATAAATGAAAAACCGTTTTTT.

The chain couples TRBV6-5 to TRBJ2-5; 7 bases line up with TRBD2. The J segment lost 5 bases and the V segment lost 2 bases, leaving 11 bases of the junction unmatched. The CDR3 spans 16 residues. CDR1 and CDR2 (germline): MNHEY, SVGAGI. This chain's CDR3 is CASSYGLLGRWETQYF. The CDR3 DNA is TGTGCCAGCAGTTACGGACTCCTCGGGAGGTGGGAGACCCAGTACTTC.

This chain uses TRBV12-3 or TRBV12-4 with TRBJ1-2; a possible D gene is TRBD1 (6 bases). The CDR3 is 14 residues long. V shed 5 bases and J shed 4 bases, with 14 bases lying between them. CDR3 DNA sequence: TGTGCCAGCAGTCTCACAGGGTACTTCTATGGCTACACCTTC. Protein product: CASSLTGYFYGYTF.

Only a few counts were recorded for this clonotype. Since the CDR3 does not end with the conserved phenylalanine or tryptophan, this likely comes from a read error. The chain employs TRBV7-6 and TRBJ2-1; TRBD2 agrees at 7 bases. This CDR3 comprises 14 residues. In germline, CDR1 is SGHVS, CDR2 FNYEAQ. V was clipped by 7 bases and J by 1 base; unmatched bases: 4. The CDR3 here is CASTAAGSYNEQFL. The CDR3 coding sequence is TGTGCCAGCACCGCAGCGGGATCCTACAATGAGCAGTTCCTC.

This chain links TRBV12-3 or TRBV12-4 with TRBJ2-1; D might be TRBD2 (5 bases). V shed 6 bases and J shed 10 bases, with 10 bases lying between them. CDR3 size: 11 residues. The CDR3 bases are TGTGCCAGCAGCCCAATAGCGGAGCAGTTCTTC. As protein: CASSPIAEQFF.